This T cell receptor beta chain was identified in a study of shared T cell receptors in the human thymus. Method: immunoSEQ multiplex PCR; TCRdb's copy keeps in-frame clones and lacks some. The sample lists some 760,000 clones; around 85% were seen once. The ends lost 5 bases at V and 2 bases at J; junction bases unmatched: 9. Germline-derived CDR1 and CDR2 are SGHVS and FNYEAQ. The CDR3 consists of 16 residues. A further study also used this sample, focusing on human thymus T cells. This second report adds: All donors were healthy Finnish infants who were undergoing corrective surgery to treat congenital heart defects. In corrective heart surgery, resections were taken, and these provided the thymus tissue.

This rearrangement joins TRBV7-6 to TRBJ2-3; 8 positions match TRBD2. This receptor was taken from a girl under three years old with a congenital heart defect. The sequenced sample was thymocytes. The CDR3 nucleotides read TGTGCCAGCAGCCCAGTGGAGCGGGGGAACACAGATACGCAGTATTTT. Its protein product is CASSPVERGNTDTQYF.